This passage covers 20 T cell receptor beta chains from one sample sequenced in a study of blood T cell repertoires in COVID-19. The table came from immunoSEQ multiplex PCR; TCRdb's copy has only in-frame clones and leaves some out. The table has fewer than 300,000 clones, about nine tenths seen once; the top ten hold 2% to 2.5%. Sequencing used peripheral blood. These receptors were collected from a woman aged 25-40 years with COVID-19, enrolled during active disease.

The V gene is TRBV11-3, the J gene TRBJ1-1; weak D call: TRBD1 (5 bases). The CDR3 is 12 amino acids. Trimming removed 5 bases from V and 3 bases from J, with 7 bases in between. Germline V CDR1 and CDR2: SGHNT, YENEEA. The CDR3 DNA is TGTGCCAGCAGCGGACATGACACTGAAGCTTTCTTT. As protein: CASSGHDTEAFF.

The chain joins TRBV3-1 (or the pseudogene TRBV3-2) to TRBJ2-1, with 7 bases matching TRBD2. Losses at the gene ends were 1 base for V and 1 base for J; bases not matched to a gene: 4. Per germline, CDR1 LGHDT and CDR2 YNNKEL (reference sequence). The CDR3 spans 16 residues. This CDR3 is CASSQVGSGSYNEQFF. For the CDR3, the DNA is TGTGCCAGCAGCCAAGTTGGTAGCGGGTCCTACAATGAGCAGTTCTTC.

The chain is built from TRBV3-1 (or the pseudogene TRBV3-2) and TRBJ2-1; 9 positions match TRBD2. V shed 4 bases, J shed 9 bases, and the junction held 16 bases outside the gene matches. Germline CDR1 reads LGHDT; CDR2 reads YNNKEL (reference sequence). CDR3 size: 17 residues. CDR3: CASSPEGAGGRIGEQFF. The CDR3 coding sequence is TGTGCCAGCAGCCCTGAGGGAGCGGGAGGCCGAATCGGTGAGCAGTTCTTC.

This clone was seen once. V is TRBV10-3 and J is TRBJ2-1, with 7 bases aligning to TRBD1. The CDR3 has 12 amino acids. V dropped 9 bases and J dropped 5; count of bases not matched to a gene: 4. CDR1 and CDR2 from the germline V gene are ENHRY and SYGVKD. CDR3: CAISGQDNEQFF. The CDR3 DNA follows: TGTGCCATTTCCGGACAGGACAATGAGCAGTTCTTC.

The table lists this clone with a few counts. This chain connects TRBV5-8 to TRBJ1-1; unclear D gene. This CDR3 has 15 residues. With 1 base removed from V and 0 bases from J, the gap between germline ends came to 10 bases. The germline CDR1 and CDR2 sequences are SGHTS and YDEGEE. CDR3 in amino acids: CASSLSNSMNTEAFF. The CDR3 nucleotides are TGTGCCAGCAGCTTGAGTAACAGCATGAACACTGAAGCTTTCTTT.

The chain combines TRBV25-1 with TRBJ2-5, with 13 bases aligning to TRBD2. CDR1 is MGHDK, CDR2 SYGVNS, per germline. Unmatched junction bases numbered 3, after V lost 3 bases and J lost 2 bases. The length of the CDR3 is 16 residues. The CDR3 DNA reads TGTGCCAGCAGTGACTTGGGACTAGCGGGACAAGAGACCCAGTACTTC. Translated: CASSDLGLAGQETQYF. The full variable domain, in which reference TRBV25-1 and TRBJ2-5 provide the parts outside the CDR3, is EADIYQTPRYLVIGTGKKITLECSQTMGHDKMYWYQQDPGMELHLIHYSYGVNSTEKGDLSSESTVSRIRTEHFPLTLESARPSHTSQYLCASSDLGLAGQETQYFGPGTRLLVL.

CDR3 nucleotide sequence: TGTGCCAGCAGACTAACAGGGAACACTGAAGCTTTCTTT. This translates into CASRLTGNTEAFF. The gene calls are TRBV7-2 and TRBJ1-1; tentatively, D is TRBD1 (5 bases). The V end was cut by 6 bases, the J end by 1 base, with 9 bases between. The V gene's germline CDR1 is SGHTA and CDR2 FQGNSA. The CDR3 loop spans 13 amino acids.

The chain links TRBV24-1 to TRBJ2-3; TRBD2 matches at 14 bases. The CDR3 consists of 17 residues. The germline gives CDR1 KGHDR, CDR2 SFDVKD. V was pared by 3 bases and J by 7 bases, with 8 bases of the junction left unmatched. The CDR3 nucleotides read TGTGCCACCAGTGATCATCGACTAGCGGGAGGGCGTAATACGCAGTATTTT. It translates to CATSDHRLAGGRNTQYF.

Of note for this clone: Different DNA sequences within this sample yield the same CDR3. The V call is TRBV3-1 (or the pseudogene TRBV3-2), the J call TRBJ2-1; 7 positions agree with TRBD1. Germline V gene sequence: CDR1 LGHDT, CDR2 YNNKEL (reference sequence). With V trimmed by 0 bases and J by 3 bases, 2 bases remained unmatched. The CDR3 is 15 residues long. CDR3 protein: CASSQDRDSYNEQFF. The DNA for the CDR3 is TGTGCCAGCAGCCAAGACCGGGACAGCTACAATGAGCAGTTCTTC.

This chain uses TRBV7-9 with TRBJ2-1; 8 nucleotides line up with TRBD2. V lost 3 bases, J lost 0 bases, and 1 base stayed unmatched. The CDR3 totals 15 residues. Germline assignment: CDR1 SEHNR and CDR2 FQNEAQ (reference sequence). Here the CDR3 DNA reads TGTGCCAGCAGCTTTAGCGGGGCCTCCTACAATGAGCAGTTCTTC. This codes for CASSFSGASYNEQFF.

This rearrangement joins TRBV27 to TRBJ1-5; D is undetermined. In germline, CDR1 is MNHEY, CDR2 SMNVEV (reference sequence). Trimming cost V 2 bases and J 3 bases, with 2 bases left between them. CDR3 size: 12 residues. CDR3 sequence (DNA): TGTGCCAGCAGTTTACTCAATCAGCCCCAGCATTTT. It translates to CASSLLNQPQHF.

The chain has TRBV11-2 and TRBJ1-1; 9 nucleotides align to TRBD1. This CDR3 is 15 amino acids long. Germline V lookup: CDR1 SGHAT, CDR2 FQNNGV. V was clipped by 6 bases and J by 5 bases; unmatched bases: 10. CDR3 protein: CASRNRGRLETEAFF. The DNA for the CDR3 is TGTGCCAGCAGAAACAGGGGGCGCCTGGAAACTGAAGCTTTCTTT.

The chain recombines TRBV2 with TRBJ2-5, with 15 positions matching TRBD2. Trimming removed 4 bases from V and 5 bases from J; junction bases left unmatched: 5. Per germline, CDR1 SNHLY and CDR2 FYNNEI. This CDR3 is built from 16 residues. The CDR3 loop is CASSGTSGRAGETQYF. The CDR3 bases are TGTGCCAGCAGTGGGACTAGCGGGAGGGCGGGGGAGACCCAGTACTTC.

J is TRBJ1-3 and V is TRBV10-2, with D uncertain. There are 15 residues in the CDR3. Trimming cost V 6 bases and J 0 bases, with 12 bases left between them. In germline, CDR1 is WSHSY, CDR2 SAAADI. This CDR3 is CASSLTVDSGNTIYF. As DNA, the CDR3 is TGCGCCAGCAGCTTAACAGTCGACTCTGGAAACACCATATATTTT.

This sequence joins TRBV11-2 and TRBJ1-2; D may be TRBD1 (5 bases). This CDR3 contains 14 residues. With 4 bases removed from V and 8 bases from J, the gap between germline ends came to 17 bases. Looked up from germline, CDR1 is SGHAT and CDR2 is FQNNGV. CDR3 residues: CASSSDRTAGGYTF. CDR3 coding DNA: TGTGCCAGCAGCTCCGACAGAACGGCCGGGGGCTACACCTTC.

The chain links TRBV5-4 to TRBJ1-1, with D perhaps matching TRBD1 (5 bases). V was shortened by 0 bases and J by 4 bases, with 13 bases between the two germline ends. Germline CDR1 and CDR2: SGHNT and YYREEE (reference sequence). The CDR3 sequence is 15 residues long. Here the CDR3 reads CASSLDWGGVTEAFF. The CDR3 DNA reads as TGTGCCAGCAGCTTGGATTGGGGGGGGGTCACTGAAGCTTTCTTT.

The chain uses TRBV6-1 and TRBJ2-3; TRBD1 might be the D (5 bases). V was trimmed by 1 base and J by 4 bases, leaving 24 bases between them. In germline, CDR1 is MNHNS, CDR2 SASEGT. The CDR3 covers 19 residues. CDR3 protein: CASSEVRYRTTSGPDTQYF. The CDR3 nucleotides read TGTGCCAGCAGTGAAGTGAGGTACAGGACGACGTCTGGCCCAGATACGCAGTATTTT.

The chain links TRBV6-6 to TRBJ1-5; 8 nucleotides agree with TRBD1. V lost 5 bases and J lost 4; bases outside the gene matches: 10. The CDR3 spans 16 residues. Germline loops: CDR1 MNHNY, CDR2 SVGAGI (reference sequence). The CDR3 protein is CASSGTDRGENQPQHF. CDR3 nucleotides: TGTGCCAGCAGTGGGACTGACAGGGGAGAAAATCAGCCCCAGCATTTT.

This clone was detected only once. The J gene is TRBJ1-5, the V gene TRBV28, with D possibly matching TRBD1 (6 bases). This CDR3 is built from 18 residues. CDR1 and CDR2 from the germline V gene are MDHEN and SYDVKM. The V and J ends lost 5 bases and 3 bases respectively, with 23 bases between them. CDR3 region: CASSLQGHTTETNQPQHF. CDR3 in DNA: TGTGCCAGCAGTCTACAGGGACATACAACTGAAACCAATCAGCCCCAGCATTTT. Filled out from reference TRBV28 and TRBJ1-5, the complete variable domain reads DVKVTQSSRYLVKRTGEKVFLECVQDMDHENMFWYRQDPGLGLRLIYFSYDVKMKEKGDIPEGYSVSREKKERFSLILESASTNQTSMYLCASSLQGHTTETNQPQHFGDGTRLSIL.

Regarding this clone: The junction differs from germline at one of its ends, possibly a read error. The chain joins TRBV7-3 to TRBJ2-3, with D possibly matching TRBD2 (5 bases). CDR1 SGHTA and CDR2 FQGTGA come from the germline V gene. The CDR3 extends over 14 amino acids. The CDR3 coding sequence is TGTGCCAGCAGCCCCGCCCCTTTCGACGGGAACATGGATTTT. Translating gives CASSPAPFDGNMDF.